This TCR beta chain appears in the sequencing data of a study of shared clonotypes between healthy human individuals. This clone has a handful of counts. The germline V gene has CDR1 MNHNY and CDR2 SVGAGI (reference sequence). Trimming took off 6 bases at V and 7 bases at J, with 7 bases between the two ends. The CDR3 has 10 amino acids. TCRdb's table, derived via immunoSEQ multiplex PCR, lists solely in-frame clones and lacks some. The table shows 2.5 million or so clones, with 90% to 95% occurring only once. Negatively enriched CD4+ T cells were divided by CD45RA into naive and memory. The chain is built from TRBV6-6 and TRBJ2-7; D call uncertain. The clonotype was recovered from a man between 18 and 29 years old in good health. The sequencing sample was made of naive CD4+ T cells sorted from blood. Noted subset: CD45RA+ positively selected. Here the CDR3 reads CASRGNEQYF. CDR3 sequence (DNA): TGTGCCAGCAGAGGGAATGAGCAGTACTTC.